The 29 T cell receptor beta chains listed next were all sequenced from one sample in a study of blood T cell repertoires in COVID-19. Data came from immunoSEQ multiplex PCR; TCRdb stores just in-frame clones and leaves some out. The sample lists fewer than 350,000 clones; about 90% were seen once. Specimen: PBMCs or T cells enriched from blood (not recorded which). The source is a woman aged 18-29 years with acute COVID-19.

The chain has TRBV7-8 and TRBJ2-1; 8 bases are shared with TRBD2. CDR1 is SGHVS, CDR2 FQNEAQ, per germline. V gave up 0 bases and J gave up 5 bases; unmatched junction bases: 18. CDR3 length: 20 amino acids. The chain's CDR3 is CASSLARAGERRTLDNEQFF. Here the CDR3 DNA reads TGTGCCAGCAGCTTAGCGCGAGCGGGAGAAAGACGTACCCTTGACAATGAGCAGTTCTTC.

This chain connects TRBV5-1 to TRBJ1-4; 7 bases fit TRBD1. CDR1 SGHRS and CDR2 YFSETQ come from the germline V gene. After removal of 4 bases from V and 4 bases from J, the junction contained 4 bases not matched to a gene. CDR3 length equals 14 residues. The CDR3 region has the DNA TGCGCCAGCAGCCCGGGACAGCTTAATGAAAAACTGTTTTTT. Translation gives CASSPGQLNEKLFF.

This rearrangement joins TRBV5-4 to TRBJ2-1; possible D gene TRBD2, 6 bases. The V end lost 2 bases, the J end lost 7 bases, and 19 bases lay between the germline ends. Germline V gene data show CDR1 as SGHNT and CDR2 as YYREEE (reference sequence). The CDR3 consists of 16 residues. The CDR3 region has the DNA TGTGCCAGCAGCTTACTAGGAGGGAGCGCCTGGAATGAGCAGTTCTTC. This gives the protein CASSLLGGSAWNEQFF.

The rearrangement joins TRBV30 to TRBJ2-7, with 10 bases fitting TRBD2. The CDR3 totals 14 residues. J lost 6 bases, V lost 0 bases, and 5 bases had no gene match. Germline CDR1 GTSNPN, CDR2 SVGIG (reference sequence). The CDR3 region is CAWSVASGSAEQYF. CDR3 nucleotides: TGTGCCTGGAGTGTAGCTAGCGGGAGTGCCGAGCAGTACTTC.

The chain has TRBV5-6 and TRBJ1-2; D is ambiguous. V lost 0 bases and J 6 bases, leaving 6 bases between the germline ends. CDR3 length: 12 residues. The germline V gene encodes CDR1 SGHDT and CDR2 YYEEEE. CDR3: CASSLVSDGYTF. CDR3 sequence (DNA): TGTGCCAGCAGCTTGGTCTCGGATGGCTACACCTTC.

For this clone: The CDR3 does not end in the conserved phenylalanine or tryptophan, so this is likely a read error. No DNA is shown, since the ends of the CDR3 on it are uncertain; the CDR3 is the one TCRdb lists. This rearrangement joins TRBV25-1 to TRBJ1-6. CDR1 MGHDK and CDR2 SYGVNS come from the germline V gene. The CDR3 numbers 11 amino acids, ends counted. CDR3: CASSDPGGGKA.

This clone was seen a handful of times. The V call is TRBV14, the J call TRBJ2-4, with TRBD2 as a possible D gene (6 bases). Trimming stripped 1 base from V and 8 bases from J, with 15 bases between. Germline values: CDR1 SGHDN, CDR2 FVKESK. There are 15 residues in the CDR3. This CDR3 reads CASSQGRAGKDIQYF. CDR3 DNA: TGTGCCAGCAGCCAAGGGAGGGCAGGGAAAGACATTCAGTACTTC.

The chain couples TRBV18 to TRBJ2-3, with no clear D. The CDR3 has 15 residues. From germline, CDR1 is KGHSH and CDR2 LQKENI. Trimming shortened V by 3 bases and J by 4 bases, and 14 bases separated the two germline ends. The CDR3 sequence is CASSPSTSVADTQYF. CDR3 in DNA: TGTGCCAGCTCACCGTCCACATCCGTGGCAGATACGCAGTATTTT.

V is TRBV9 and J is TRBJ1-4; perhaps TRBD1 as D (5 bases). The CDR3 is 14 amino acids. V was clipped by 7 bases and J by 5 bases, with 15 bases between them. CDR1 is SGDLS and CDR2 is YYNGEE in the germline V gene. As DNA, the CDR3 is TGTGCCAGCGGGCGGGACGGCGAGAATGAAAAACTGTTTTTT. Its translation: CASGRDGENEKLFF.

The chain joins TRBV19 to TRBJ1-2; 7 positions match TRBD1. Germline V gives CDR1 LNHDA, CDR2 SQIVND (reference sequence). V gave up 3 bases and J gave up 4 bases; unmatched junction bases: 20. This CDR3 has 19 amino acids. The CDR3 DNA is TGTGCCAGTAGTATTTGGGCAGGGGGAACCACAGTGGAGGCCTATGGCTACACCTTC. This sequence encodes CASSIWAGGTTVEAYGYTF.

The chain carries TRBV7-3 and TRBJ2-7; 7 bases are a match to TRBD2. Trimming at V came to 2 bases and at J to 6 bases, leaving 13 bases not matched to a gene. The CDR3 runs to 16 residues. Germline CDR1 and CDR2: SGHTA and FQGTGA. CDR3 in DNA: TGTGCCAGCAGCTTAGGGAGCGGGGCCTCGAGATCCGAGCAGTACTTC. Translated, it gives CASSLGSGASRSEQYF.

The chain is built from TRBV27 and TRBJ2-7; possible D gene TRBD2, 6 bases. V gave up 5 bases and J gave up 4 bases, with 15 bases separating them. The CDR3 length is 14 residues. The germline gives CDR1 MNHEY, CDR2 SMNVEV (reference sequence). For the CDR3, the DNA is TGTGCCAGCAGTCAAGGCCAGGGAGGTTACGAGCAGTACTTC. Protein: CASSQGQGGYEQYF.

This chain joins TRBV7-8 and TRBJ1-2, with TRBD1 matching 7 bases. This CDR3 region has 15 residues. The germline V gene has CDR1 SGHVS and CDR2 FQNEAQ. The J segment lost 8 bases and the V segment lost 5 bases, leaving 14 bases of the junction unmatched. As DNA, the CDR3 is TGTGCCAGCAGCACGCACAGGGGTCTCGGGGAAGGCTACACCTTC. Amino acids: CASSTHRGLGEGYTF.

V is TRBV18 and J is TRBJ2-2; tentatively, D is TRBD2 (6 bases). Germline V gene sequence: CDR1 KGHSH, CDR2 LQKENI. The length of the CDR3 is 15 residues. V was shortened by 5 bases and J by 0 bases, with 10 bases between the two germline ends. The CDR3, as DNA: TGTGCCAGCTCAAGGAGGGACGCGAACACCGGGGAGCTGTTTTTT. It specifies CASSRRDANTGELFF.

The rearrangement uses TRBV12-3 or TRBV12-4 and TRBJ2-3; D call uncertain. The CDR3 runs 13 residues. Trimming left V 6 bases short and J 4 bases short, with 11 bases between. In nucleotides, the CDR3 is TGTGCCAGCAGACCACCTAGTGCAGATACGCAGTATTTT. This codes for CASRPPSADTQYF.

The chain joins TRBV9 to TRBJ2-2, with 7 bases matching TRBD1. The ends lost 0 bases at V and 3 bases at J; junction bases unmatched: 2. CDR3 length: 15 amino acids. Germline CDR1 SGDLS, CDR2 YYNGEE. For the CDR3, the DNA is TGTGCCAGCAGCGTAGAGGGGGCGGACACCGGGGAGCTGTTTTTT. Translated: CASSVEGADTGELFF.

As DNA, the CDR3 is TGTGCCAGCAGTTTGGGACTCGTTGAAGCTTTCTTT. It yields the protein CASSLGLVEAFF. V is TRBV28 and J is TRBJ1-1; possible D gene TRBD1, 5 bases. The CDR3 sequence is 12 residues long. V was trimmed by 3 bases and J by 7 bases, leaving 9 bases between them. The germline V gene encodes CDR1 MDHEN and CDR2 SYDVKM. The full variable domain, its missing parts supplied by reference TRBV28 and TRBJ1-1, is DVKVTQSSRYLVKRTGEKVFLECVQDMDHENMFWYRQDPGLGLRLIYFSYDVKMKEKGDIPEGYSVSREKKERFSLILESASTNQTSMYLCASSLGLVEAFFGQGTRLTVV.

In its sample, this clone was seen once. The V call is TRBV10-3, the J call TRBJ2-3, with TRBD1 matching over 10 bases. The CDR3 has 14 residues. Germline CDR1 and CDR2: ENHRY and SYGVKD. Trimming at V came to 6 bases and at J to 4 bases, leaving 4 bases not matched to a gene. As DNA, the CDR3 is TGTGCCATCAGAGGGGACAGGGGTCCAGATACGCAGTATTTT. It is translated as CAIRGDRGPDTQYF.

The chain couples TRBV27 to TRBJ1-1, with D hard to call. Germline V gene lookup returns CDR1 MNHEY and CDR2 SMNVEV (reference sequence). Trimming removed 3 bases at V and 1 base at J, with 6 bases between. CDR3 size: 13 residues. The CDR3 DNA reads TGTGCCAGCAGTTTTAACAGGAACACTGAAGCTTTCTTT. Protein sequence: CASSFNRNTEAFF.

This chain links TRBV5-1 with TRBJ2-7; TRBD1 aligns across 10 bases. The CDR3 contains 16 residues. V gave up 4 bases and J gave up 2 bases; unmatched junction bases: 9. Per germline, CDR1 SGHRS and CDR2 YFSETQ. The CDR3 DNA is TGCGCCAGCAGCCCTGGGACCGGGACAGGGGCCTACGAGCAGTACTTC. Its translation: CASSPGTGTGAYEQYF. The variable domain in full, with the rest retrieved from reference TRBV5-1 and TRBJ2-7, is KAGVTQTPRYLIKTRGQQVTLSCSPISGHRSVSWYQQTPGQGLQFLFEYFSETQRNKGNFPGRFSGRQFSNSRSEMNVSTLELGDSALYLCASSPGTGTGAYEQYFGPGTRLTVT.

For the CDR3, the DNA is TGCGCCAGCAGCCGGACTAGCGGGGGCAATGAGCAGTTCTTC. Translation: CASSRTSGGNEQFF. This chain connects TRBV4-1 to TRBJ2-1; TRBD2 agrees at 13 bases. CDR1 MGHRA and CDR2 YSYEKL come from the germline V gene. The CDR3 extends over 14 amino acids. J lost 6 bases, V lost 4 bases, and 0 bases had no gene match.

The V gene is TRBV21-1, the J gene TRBJ2-1; the D call TRBD1 from the table was never checked on the DNA. TRBV21-1 is listed as a pseudogene. The CDR3 extends over 14 amino acids. The CDR3 loop is CASNRQGTYNEQFF. Here the CDR3 DNA reads TGTGCCAGCAACCGACAGGGGACCTACAATGAGCAGTTCTTC.

This clone turned up a few times. The genes are TRBV12-3 or TRBV12-4 and TRBJ2-3; D might be TRBD2 (5 bases). The CDR3 runs to 12 residues. With 6 bases removed from V and 3 bases from J, the gap between germline ends came to 7 bases. CDR3 in amino acids: CASRAETDTQYF. DNA for the CDR3: TGTGCCAGCAGAGCGGAAACAGATACGCAGTATTTT.

The CDR3 DNA reads TGTGCCAGCAGTTTGGCATCCGGGACAAGATACGAGCAGTACTTC. This encodes CASSLASGTRYEQYF. The chain links TRBV28 to TRBJ2-7; D is perhaps TRBD1 (6 bases). Germline CDR1 is MDHEN and CDR2 is SYDVKM. The V gene lost 3 bases and the J gene lost 4 bases, with 16 bases spanning the gap. This CDR3 has 15 residues.

The genes are TRBV6-2 or TRBV6-3 and TRBJ2-7, with 11 bases aligning to TRBD2. This CDR3 is built from 20 residues. Germline CDR1 and CDR2: MNHEY and SVGEGT. V shed 1 base and J 2 bases; nucleotides not matched to a gene: 16. The CDR3 bases are TGTGCCAGCAGTTACTTACCGGGACTAGCGGAGCTACGAAACGCCTACGAGCAGTACTTC. This codes for CASSYLPGLAELRNAYEQYF.

This clone was counted only a few times. V and J are TRBV7-2 and TRBJ1-2; 9 nucleotides match TRBD1. CDR1 SGHTA and CDR2 FQGNSA come from the germline V gene. This CDR3 has 14 amino acids. V was clipped by 3 bases and J by 6 bases; unmatched bases: 5. For the CDR3, the DNA is TGTGCCAGCAGCTTGAACAGGGGGCGTGATGGCTACACCTTC. Translated: CASSLNRGRDGYTF.

This rearrangement joins TRBV6-2 or TRBV6-3 to TRBJ2-1; TRBD2 is a possible D gene (6 bases). The V gene lost 5 bases and the J gene lost 6 bases, with 11 bases spanning the gap. CDR3 length: 13 residues. Germline V lookup: CDR1 MNHEY, CDR2 SVGEGT. CDR3 in amino acids: CASSSRLVNEQFF. CDR3 sequence (DNA): TGTGCCAGCAGTAGCCGACTAGTCAATGAGCAGTTCTTC.

The chain links TRBV18 to TRBJ2-1; 10 bases match TRBD1. This CDR3 region has 15 residues. Losses at the gene ends were 3 bases for V and 8 bases for J; bases not matched to a gene: 7. Germline CDR1 and CDR2: KGHSH and LQKENI. The CDR3, as DNA: TGTGCCAGCTCACCGACAGGGGGCCCCAGGGATGAGCAGTTCTTC. Protein sequence: CASSPTGGPRDEQFF. Looking up the rest from reference TRBV18 and TRBJ2-1 gives the full variable domain: NAGVMQNPRHLVRRRGQEARLRCSPMKGHSHVYWYRQLPEEGLKFMVYLQKENIIDESGMPKERFSAEFPKEGPSILRIQQVVRGDSAAYFCASSPTGGPRDEQFFGPGTRLTVL.

The chain carries TRBV5-1 and TRBJ2-7; D unclear. CDR1 is SGHRS, CDR2 YFSETQ, per germline. Trimming took off 4 bases at V and 6 bases at J, with 14 bases between the two ends. CDR3 length: 13 amino acids. CDR3 in amino acids: CASSRLEIGEQYF. The CDR3 nucleotides are TGCGCCAGCAGCAGGTTGGAGATTGGCGAGCAGTACTTC.